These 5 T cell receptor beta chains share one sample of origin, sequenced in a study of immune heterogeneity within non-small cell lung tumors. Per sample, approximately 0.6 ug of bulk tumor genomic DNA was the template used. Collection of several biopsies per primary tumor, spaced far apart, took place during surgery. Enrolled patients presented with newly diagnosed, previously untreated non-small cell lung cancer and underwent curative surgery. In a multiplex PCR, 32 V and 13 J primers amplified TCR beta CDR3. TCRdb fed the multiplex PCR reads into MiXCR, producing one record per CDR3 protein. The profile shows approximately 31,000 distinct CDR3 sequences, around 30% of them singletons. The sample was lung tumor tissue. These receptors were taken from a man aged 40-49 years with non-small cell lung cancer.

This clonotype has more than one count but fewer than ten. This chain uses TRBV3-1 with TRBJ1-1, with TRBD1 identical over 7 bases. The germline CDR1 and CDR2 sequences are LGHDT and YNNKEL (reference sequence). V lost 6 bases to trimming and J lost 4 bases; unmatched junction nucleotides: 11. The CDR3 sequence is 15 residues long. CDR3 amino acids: CASSNYRGGGTEAFF. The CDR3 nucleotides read TGTGCCAGCAGTAATTACAGGGGCGGGGGCACTGAAGCTTTCTTT.

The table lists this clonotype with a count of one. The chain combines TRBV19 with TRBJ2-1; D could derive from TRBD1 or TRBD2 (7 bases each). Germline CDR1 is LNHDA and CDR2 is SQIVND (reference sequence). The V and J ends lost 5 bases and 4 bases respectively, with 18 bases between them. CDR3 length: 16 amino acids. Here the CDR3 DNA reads TGTGCCAGTAGTCTTACCCCCAGGGGGGGATACAATGAGCAGTTCTTC. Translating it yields CASSLTPRGGYNEQFF.

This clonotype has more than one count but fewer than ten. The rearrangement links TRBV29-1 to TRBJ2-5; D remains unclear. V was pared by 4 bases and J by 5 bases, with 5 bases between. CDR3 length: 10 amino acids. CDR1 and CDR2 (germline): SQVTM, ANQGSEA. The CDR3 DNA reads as TGCAGCGTTGCCGGGGAGACCCAGTACTTC. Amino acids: CSVAGETQYF.

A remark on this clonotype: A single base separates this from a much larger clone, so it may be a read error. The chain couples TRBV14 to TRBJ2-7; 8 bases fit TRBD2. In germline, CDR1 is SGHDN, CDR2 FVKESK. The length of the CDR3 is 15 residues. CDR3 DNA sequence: TGTGCCAGCACCCAAGAGGCGGGACTAGGGTACGAGCAGTACTTC. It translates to CASTQEAGLGYEQYF.

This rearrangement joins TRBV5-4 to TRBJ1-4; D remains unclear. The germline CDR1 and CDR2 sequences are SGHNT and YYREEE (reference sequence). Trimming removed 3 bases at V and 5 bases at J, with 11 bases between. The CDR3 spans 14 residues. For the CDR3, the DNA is TGTGCCAGCAGCTCTGGACTGAACAATGAAAAACTGTTTTTT. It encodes CASSSGLNNEKLFF.